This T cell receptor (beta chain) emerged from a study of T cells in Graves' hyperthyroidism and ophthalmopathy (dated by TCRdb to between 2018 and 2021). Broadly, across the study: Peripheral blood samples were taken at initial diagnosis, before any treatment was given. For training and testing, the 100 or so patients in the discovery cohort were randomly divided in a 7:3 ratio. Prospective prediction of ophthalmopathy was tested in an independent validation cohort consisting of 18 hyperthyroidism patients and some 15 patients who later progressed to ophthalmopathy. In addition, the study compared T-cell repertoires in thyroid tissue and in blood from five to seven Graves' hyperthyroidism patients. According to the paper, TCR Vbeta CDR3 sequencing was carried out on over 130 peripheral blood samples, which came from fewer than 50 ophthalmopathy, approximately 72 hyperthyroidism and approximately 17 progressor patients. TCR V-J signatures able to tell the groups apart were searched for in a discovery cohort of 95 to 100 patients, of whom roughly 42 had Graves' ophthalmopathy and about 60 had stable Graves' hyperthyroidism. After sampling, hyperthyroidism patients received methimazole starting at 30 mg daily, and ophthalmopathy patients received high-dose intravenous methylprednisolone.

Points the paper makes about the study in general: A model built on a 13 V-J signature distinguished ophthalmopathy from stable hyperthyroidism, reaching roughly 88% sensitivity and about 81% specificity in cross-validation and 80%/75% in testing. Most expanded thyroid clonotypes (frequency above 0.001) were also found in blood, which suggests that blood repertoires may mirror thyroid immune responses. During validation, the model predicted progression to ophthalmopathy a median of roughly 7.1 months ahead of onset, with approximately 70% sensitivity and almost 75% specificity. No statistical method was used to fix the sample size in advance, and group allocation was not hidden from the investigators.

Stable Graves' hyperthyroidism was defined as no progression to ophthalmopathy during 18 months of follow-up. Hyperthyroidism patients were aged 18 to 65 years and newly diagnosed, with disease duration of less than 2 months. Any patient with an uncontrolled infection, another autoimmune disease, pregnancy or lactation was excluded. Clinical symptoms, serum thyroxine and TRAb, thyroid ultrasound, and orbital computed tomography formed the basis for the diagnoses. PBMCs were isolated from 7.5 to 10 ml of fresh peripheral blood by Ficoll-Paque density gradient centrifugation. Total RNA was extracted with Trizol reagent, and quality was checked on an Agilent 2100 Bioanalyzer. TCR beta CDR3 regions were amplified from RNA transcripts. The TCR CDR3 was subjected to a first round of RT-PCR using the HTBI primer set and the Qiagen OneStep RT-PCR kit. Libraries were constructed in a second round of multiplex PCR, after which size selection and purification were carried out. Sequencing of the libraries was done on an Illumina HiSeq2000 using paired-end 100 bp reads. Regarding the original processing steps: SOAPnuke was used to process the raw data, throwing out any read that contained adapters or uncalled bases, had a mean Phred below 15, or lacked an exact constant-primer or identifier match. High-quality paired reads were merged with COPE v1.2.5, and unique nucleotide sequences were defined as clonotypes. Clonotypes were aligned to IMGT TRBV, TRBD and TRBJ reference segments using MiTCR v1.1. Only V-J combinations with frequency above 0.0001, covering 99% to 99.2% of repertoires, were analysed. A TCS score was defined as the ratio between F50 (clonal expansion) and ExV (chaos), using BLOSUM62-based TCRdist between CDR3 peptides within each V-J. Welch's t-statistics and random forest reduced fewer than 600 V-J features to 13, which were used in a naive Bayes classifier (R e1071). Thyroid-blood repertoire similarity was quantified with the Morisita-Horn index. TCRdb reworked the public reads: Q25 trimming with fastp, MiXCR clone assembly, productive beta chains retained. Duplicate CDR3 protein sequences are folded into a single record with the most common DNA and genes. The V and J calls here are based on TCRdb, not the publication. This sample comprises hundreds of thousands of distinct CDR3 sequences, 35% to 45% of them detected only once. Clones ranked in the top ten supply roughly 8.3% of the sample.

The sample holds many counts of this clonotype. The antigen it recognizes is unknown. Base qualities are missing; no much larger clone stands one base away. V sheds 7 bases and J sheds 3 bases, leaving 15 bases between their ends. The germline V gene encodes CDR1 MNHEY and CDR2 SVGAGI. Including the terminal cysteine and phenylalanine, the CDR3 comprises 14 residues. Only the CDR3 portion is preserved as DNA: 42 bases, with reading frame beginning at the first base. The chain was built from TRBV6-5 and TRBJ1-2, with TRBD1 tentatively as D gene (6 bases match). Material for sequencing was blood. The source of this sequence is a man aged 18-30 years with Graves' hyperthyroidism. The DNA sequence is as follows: TGTGCCAGCAACTCACAGGGAGGCCACTATGGCTACACCTTC. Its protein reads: CASNSQGGHYGYTF.